This T cell receptor (beta chain) was documented in a study of blood T cell repertoires in COVID-19. The wider study: Acute-phase and convalescent COVID-19 samples originated in the United States, Italy and Spain.

Using immunoSEQ multiplex PCR, the repertoire was profiled, and TCRdb retains in-frame clones only, with some absent. The sample consists of about 56,000 clones, 84% of them appearing once. The source material was peripheral blood. The clonotype originates from an elderly woman with acute or convalescent COVID-19.

CDR3 DNA: TGTGCCAGCAGCCAAGAACGGGGGGGAGATAACACCGGGGAGCTGTTTTTT. It encodes CASSQERGGDNTGELFF. The rearrangement joins TRBV4-2 to TRBJ2-2, with 8 nucleotides matching TRBD2. Losses at the gene ends were 0 bases for V and 2 bases for J; bases not matched to a gene: 5. This CDR3 contains 17 residues. Germline V lookup: CDR1 LGHNA, CDR2 YNFKEQ.